This record covers a single T cell receptor (beta chain). Its target is unknown. This sample's time point: week 11, during vaccination. Mutant IDH1 20-mer peptide, at 300 ug, made up each vaccine dose, with topical imiquimod. Measured with immunoSEQ multiplex PCR; TCRdb has only the in-frame clones, and not every one. Here the sample spans 50,000 to 65,000 clones, roughly 91% being singletons. This entry is derived from a study of a mutant IDH1 vaccine in newly diagnosed glioma. Study-wide context: Treated patients had a mean age of 40.4 years and an approximately 62% male, approximately 38% female split. Broader study findings: Overall, 93.3% of patients had vaccine-induced immune responses.

This CDR3 has 16 residues. Unmatched junction bases numbered 17, after V lost 8 bases and J lost 9 bases. Germline V gene data show CDR1 as MNHEY and CDR2 as SMNVEV (reference sequence). This TCR derives from a man between 50 and 59 years old with glioma. V is TRBV27 and J is TRBJ2-1, with 9 bases lining up with TRBD2. This material consisted of PBMCs, taken from a glioma patient whose treatment included an IDH1 peptide vaccine. The DNA of the CDR3 is TGTGCCAGCGTTTGGCCTCTTAGCGGGAGAAGGGGTGAGCAGTTCTTC. Residues: CASVWPLSGRRGEQFF.